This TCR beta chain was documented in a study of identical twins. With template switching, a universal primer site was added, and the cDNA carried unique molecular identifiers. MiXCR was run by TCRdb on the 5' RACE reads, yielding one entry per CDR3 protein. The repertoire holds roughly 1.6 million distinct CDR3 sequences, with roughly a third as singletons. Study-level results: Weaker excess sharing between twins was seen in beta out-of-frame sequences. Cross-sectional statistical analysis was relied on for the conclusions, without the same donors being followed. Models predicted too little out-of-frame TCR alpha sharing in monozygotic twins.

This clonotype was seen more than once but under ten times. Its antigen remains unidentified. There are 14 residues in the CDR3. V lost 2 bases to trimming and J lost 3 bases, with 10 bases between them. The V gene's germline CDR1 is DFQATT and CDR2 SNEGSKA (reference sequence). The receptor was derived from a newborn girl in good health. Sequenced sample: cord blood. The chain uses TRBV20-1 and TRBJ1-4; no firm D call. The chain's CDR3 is CSARFGHANEKLFF. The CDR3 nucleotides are TGCAGTGCTAGATTTGGGCATGCTAATGAAAAACTGTTTTTT.